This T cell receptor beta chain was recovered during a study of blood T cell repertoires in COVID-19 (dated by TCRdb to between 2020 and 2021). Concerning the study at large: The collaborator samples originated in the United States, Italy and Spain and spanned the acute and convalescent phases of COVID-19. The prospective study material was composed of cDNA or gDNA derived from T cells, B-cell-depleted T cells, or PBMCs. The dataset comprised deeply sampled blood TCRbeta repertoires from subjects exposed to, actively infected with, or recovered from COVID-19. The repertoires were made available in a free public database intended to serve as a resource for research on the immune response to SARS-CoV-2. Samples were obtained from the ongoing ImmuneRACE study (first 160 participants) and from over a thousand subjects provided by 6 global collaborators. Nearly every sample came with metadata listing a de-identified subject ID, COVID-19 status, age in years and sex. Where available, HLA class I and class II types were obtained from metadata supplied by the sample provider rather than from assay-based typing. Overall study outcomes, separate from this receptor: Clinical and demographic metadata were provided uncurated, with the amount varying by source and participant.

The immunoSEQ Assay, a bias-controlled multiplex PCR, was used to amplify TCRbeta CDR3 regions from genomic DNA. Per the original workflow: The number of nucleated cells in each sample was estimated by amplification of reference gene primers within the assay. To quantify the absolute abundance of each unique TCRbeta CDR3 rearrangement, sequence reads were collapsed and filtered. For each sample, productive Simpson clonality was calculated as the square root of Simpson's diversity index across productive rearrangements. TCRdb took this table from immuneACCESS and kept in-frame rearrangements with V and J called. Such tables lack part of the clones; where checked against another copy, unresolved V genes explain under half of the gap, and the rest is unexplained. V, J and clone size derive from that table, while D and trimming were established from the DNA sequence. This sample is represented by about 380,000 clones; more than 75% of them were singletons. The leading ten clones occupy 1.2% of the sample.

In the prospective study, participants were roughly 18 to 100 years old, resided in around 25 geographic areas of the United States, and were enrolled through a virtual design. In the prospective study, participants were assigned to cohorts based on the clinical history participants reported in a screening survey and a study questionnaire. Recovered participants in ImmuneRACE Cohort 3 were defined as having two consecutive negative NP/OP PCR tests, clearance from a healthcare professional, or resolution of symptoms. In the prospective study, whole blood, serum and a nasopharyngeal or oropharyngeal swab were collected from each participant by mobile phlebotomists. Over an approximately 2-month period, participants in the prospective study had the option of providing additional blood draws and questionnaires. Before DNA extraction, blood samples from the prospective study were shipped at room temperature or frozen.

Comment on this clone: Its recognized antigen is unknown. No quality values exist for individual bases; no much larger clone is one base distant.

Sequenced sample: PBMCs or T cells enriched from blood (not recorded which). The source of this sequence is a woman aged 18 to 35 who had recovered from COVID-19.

The CDR3 in this case is CASSLNGDSYNSPLHF. The sequenced DNA: TGCGCCAGCAGCTTGAATGGGGACAGCTATAATTCACCCCTCCACTTT. In this chain, TRBV5-1 is recombined with TRBJ1-6, with 7 central nucleotides matching TRBD1. From the cysteine through the phenylalanine, the CDR3 covers 16 amino acids. The sequence is cut down to CDR3 DNA, 48 bases in frame from base 1. For CDR1 and CDR2, the germline V gene lists SGHRS and YFSETQ. V and J are trimmed by 1 base and 3 bases, and the gene matches miss 4 bases of the junction.